The table lists the clone carrying this T cell receptor (beta chain) with a count of one. The antigen is unknown. Other DNA sequences in this sample translate to the same CDR3. The data were taken from a study of cytomegalovirus exposure and HLA in healthy donors. Findings and limits, study-wide: As a later analysis revealed, the rate of TCR association differed by HLA locus, with DRB1 most and HLA-C fewest. A few of the chains that were CMV-associated were confirmed in vitro to be specific for CMV antigens. Near-uniform donor sequencing depth was presumed by presence/absence analyses. Later analysis demonstrated an association between a missense DCLRE1C variant and TCR beta V- and J-gene trimming.

Amplification used 60 Vbeta primers and 13 Jbeta primers. The data were produced by immunoSEQ multiplex PCR, yet TCRdb's version contains in-frame clones alone and is incomplete. The data show 150,000 to 180,000 clones, with roughly 72% seen just once and 2.1% held by the top ten. The CDR3 sequence is 14 residues long. Germline V gene lookup returns CDR1 LNHNV and CDR2 YYDKDF (reference sequence). Trimming pared 0 bases from V and 2 bases from J, leaving 8 bases between. The TCR sequence derives from a man aged 25-45 years in good health and CMV-seronegative. The chain employs TRBV15 and TRBJ2-7, with D possibly matching TRBD1 (6 bases). The sample comprised PBMCs. The CDR3 sequence is CATSRDRGAYEQYF. In nucleotides, the CDR3 is TGTGCCACCAGCAGAGACAGGGGTGCCTACGAGCAGTACTTC.